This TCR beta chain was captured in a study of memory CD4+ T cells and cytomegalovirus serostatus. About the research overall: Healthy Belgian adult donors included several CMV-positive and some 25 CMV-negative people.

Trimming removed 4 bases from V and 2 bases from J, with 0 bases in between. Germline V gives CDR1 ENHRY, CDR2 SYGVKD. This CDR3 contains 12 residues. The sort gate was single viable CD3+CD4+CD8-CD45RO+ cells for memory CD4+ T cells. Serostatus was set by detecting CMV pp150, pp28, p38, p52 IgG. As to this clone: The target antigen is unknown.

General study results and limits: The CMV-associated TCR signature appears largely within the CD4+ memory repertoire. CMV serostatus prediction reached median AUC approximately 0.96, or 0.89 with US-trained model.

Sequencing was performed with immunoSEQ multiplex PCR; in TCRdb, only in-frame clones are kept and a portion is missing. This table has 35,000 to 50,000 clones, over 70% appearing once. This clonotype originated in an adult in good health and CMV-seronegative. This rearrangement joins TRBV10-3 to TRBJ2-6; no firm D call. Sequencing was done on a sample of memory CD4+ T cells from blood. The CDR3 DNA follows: TGTGCCATCAGTGCTGGGGCCAACGTCCTGACTTTC. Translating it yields CAISAGANVLTF.